The rows below give T cell receptor beta chains drawn from one sample of a study of T cells in Graves' hyperthyroidism and ophthalmopathy. TCRdb re-analysed the multiplex PCR reads in MiXCR, keeping a single row per CDR3 protein. Of 700,000 to 950,000 distinct CDR3 sequences in the sample, 30% to 40% were seen once. Source material: blood. The receptors shown here come from a middle-aged woman with Graves' hyperthyroidism. The CDR3 runs from the conserved cysteine through the conserved F or W. D genes are given only for firm matches. Size is omitted from some rows. Given values are once, few, many or a class for expanded clones.

>TRBJ2-5|TRBV10-1|-|-
TGCGCCAGCAGTGAGTCGATCGGGGGAGAGACCCGGTACTTC
CASSESIGGETRYF
>TRBJ2-5|TRBV12-3/TRBV12-4|-|many
TGTGCCAGCAGCCTCAGACGGAGGCAAGAGACCCAGTACTTC
CASSLRRRQETQYF
>TRBJ1-1|TRBV12-3/TRBV12-4|-|-
TGTGCCAGCAGCTCACCACCACCCCGAGGGACTGAAGCTTTCTTT
CASSSPPPRGTEAFF
>TRBJ1-2|TRBV7-2|-|few
TGTGCCAGCAGCCCCCGTCCGGGGGGAGAGGCTAACTATGGCTACACCTTC
CASSPRPGGEANYGYTF
>TRBJ2-7|TRBV6-5|-|-
TGTGCCAGCAGTTCTCCCGGGGGCCGGTACGAGCAGTACTTC
CASSSPGGRYEQYF
>TRBJ1-1|TRBV9|-|few
TGTGCCAGCAGCCCCCTAACCACCCGAAACACTGAAGCTTTCTTT
CASSPLTTRNTEAFF
>TRBJ1-3|TRBV7-2|-|many
TGTGCCAGCAGCATCGACAGGACTGGAAACACCATATATTTT
CASSIDRTGNTIYF
>TRBJ2-7|TRBV11-2|-|-
TGTGCCAGCAGACGTCCCGGGACGGCCTCCTACGAGCAGTACTTC
CASRRPGTASYEQYF
>TRBJ1-4|TRBV5-6|TRBD1|-
TGTGCCAGCGGCAGGGGGGGACAGGGCTCTAATGAAAAACTGTTTTTT
CASGRGGQGSNEKLFF
>TRBJ2-5|TRBV6-2/TRBV6-3|TRBD2|-
TGTGCCAGCAGTTACCCCGACGGCCTAGCGGGGAGCCATCAAGAGACCCAGTACTTC
CASSYPDGLAGSHQETQYF
>TRBJ2-7|TRBV7-6|-|many
TGTGCCAGCAGCAAAAGTGACTACCGATCCTACGAGCAGTACTTC
CASSKSDYRSYEQYF
>TRBJ2-5|TRBV20-1|-|-
TGCAGTGCGCCTACAGCATCGGGGAAAGAGACCCAGTACTTC
CSAPTASGKETQYF
>TRBJ2-2|TRBV11-2|TRBD1|-
TGTGCCAGCAGGCCCGACAGGGGAGGGAACACCGGGGAGCTGTTTTTT
CASRPDRGGNTGELFF
>TRBJ2-7|TRBV7-2|-|-
TGTGCCAGCAGCTCGGGGGTGGGCTCCTACAATGAGCAGTACTTC
CASSSGVGSYNEQYF
>TRBJ1-6|TRBV2|TRBD1|many
TGTGCCAGCAGTGTGGGACAGGGTTTGGGATCACCCCTCCACTTT
CASSVGQGLGSPLHF
>TRBJ1-4|TRBV10-3|TRBD1|-
TGTGCCATCAGTGAGAAAGTGGACAGGGACGGGGAGCCTAATGAAAAACTGTTTTTT
CAISEKVDRDGEPNEKLFF
>TRBJ2-2|TRBV7-9|-|many
TGTGCCAGCAGCTTCCCAGCCGGGGAGCTGTTTTTT
CASSFPAGELFF
>TRBJ1-1|TRBV7-2|-|-
TGTGCCAGCAGCGCCCAGGGCAGGGCCACTGAAGCTTTCTTT
CASSAQGRATEAFF
>TRBJ1-5|TRBV5-1|-|few
TGCGCCAGCAGCCTCTGGTTGGGCAATCAGCCCCAGCATTTT
CASSLWLGNQPQHF
>TRBJ1-1|TRBV20-1|TRBD1|-
TGCAGTGCTAGAGTTGACTGGTACAGGGGTGAAGCTTTCTTT
CSARVDWYRGEAFF